These T cell receptor beta chains were read from a single sample in a study of blood T cell repertoires in COVID-19. Profiled with immunoSEQ multiplex PCR; TCRdb holds only in-frame clones, not every one. Seen here are under 75,000 clones, about 80% observed once, and the top ten hold roughly half. Input material: peripheral blood. The receptors here all came from a woman aged 80 or over with acute or convalescent COVID-19. Each CDR3 is given with its conserved first and last residue. Fields, in order: D gene, J gene, V gene, clone size, CDR3 protein, CDR3 DNA. A D gene is named only where the DNA matches it firmly. Size is omitted from some rows. Given values are once, few, many or a class for expanded clones.

D gene: NA; J gene: TRBJ1-2; V gene: TRBV24-1; clone size: NA; CDR3 protein: CATSDSRGLQGYTF; CDR3 DNA: TGTGCCACCAGTGACTCCAGGGGCTTACAGGGCTACACCTTC
D gene: TRBD2; J gene: TRBJ2-3; V gene: TRBV5-6; clone size: NA; CDR3 protein: CASSPSGRALSGTQYF; CDR3 DNA: TGTGCCAGCAGCCCGAGCGGGAGGGCCCTTTCGGGTACGCAGTATTTT
D gene: NA; J gene: TRBJ2-7; V gene: TRBV30; clone size: many; CDR3 protein: CAWSVSGTYEQYF; CDR3 DNA: TGTGCCTGGAGTGTGAGCGGCACCTACGAGCAGTACTTC
D gene: TRBD1; J gene: TRBJ1-1; V gene: TRBV20-1; clone size: NA; CDR3 protein: CSATDRGGAFF; CDR3 DNA: TGCAGTGCTACGGACAGGGGTGGGGCTTTCTTT
D gene: NA; J gene: TRBJ2-7; V gene: TRBV5-1; clone size: NA; CDR3 protein: CASSLASGAGEQYF; CDR3 DNA: TGCGCCAGCAGCTTGGCCTCTGGGGCTGGTGAGCAGTACTTC
D gene: TRBD1; J gene: TRBJ2-2; V gene: TRBV10-2; clone size: NA; CDR3 protein: CASSESRGQGDTGELFF; CDR3 DNA: TGCGCCAGCAGTGAGTCTCGAGGGCAGGGGGACACCGGGGAGCTGTTTTTT
D gene: TRBD1; J gene: TRBJ2-1; V gene: TRBV19; clone size: NA; CDR3 protein: CASSIQGQGNNEQFF; CDR3 DNA: TGTGCCAGTAGTATCCAAGGACAGGGGAACAATGAGCAGTTCTTC
D gene: TRBD1; J gene: TRBJ1-1; V gene: TRBV2; clone size: many; CDR3 protein: CASREGQGKAFF; CDR3 DNA: TGTGCCAGCAGGGAAGGACAGGGGAAAGCTTTCTTT
D gene: NA; J gene: TRBJ1-2; V gene: TRBV2; clone size: NA; CDR3 protein: CASSGGEHGYTF; CDR3 DNA: TGTGCCAGCAGTGGTGGGGAGCACGGCTACACCTTC
D gene: TRBD2; J gene: TRBJ2-1; V gene: TRBV19; clone size: NA; CDR3 protein: CASSVGLAGGIGYNEQFF; CDR3 DNA: TGTGCCAGTAGTGTTGGACTAGCGGGAGGCATCGGGTACAATGAGCAGTTCTTC
D gene: TRBD1; J gene: TRBJ1-2; V gene: TRBV4-1; clone size: NA; CDR3 protein: CASSQSDRALSYGYTF; CDR3 DNA: TGCGCCAGCAGCCAAAGTGACAGGGCCCTGAGCTATGGCTACACCTTC
D gene: TRBD1; J gene: TRBJ2-7; V gene: TRBV10-2; clone size: few; CDR3 protein: CASSEGQGSYEQYF; CDR3 DNA: TGCGCCAGCAGCGAGGGACAGGGCTCCTACGAGCAGTACTTC
D gene: TRBD1; J gene: TRBJ1-5; V gene: TRBV30; clone size: few; CDR3 protein: CAWSRGTGSNQPQHF; CDR3 DNA: TGTGCCTGGAGTCGTGGGACAGGGAGCAATCAGCCCCAGCATTTT
D gene: TRBD2; J gene: TRBJ2-3; V gene: TRBV6-6; clone size: few; CDR3 protein: CASSYRSGSGDTQYF; CDR3 DNA: TGTGCCAGCAGTTATCGTAGCGGGAGTGGAGATACGCAGTATTTT
D gene: TRBD1; J gene: TRBJ2-7; V gene: TRBV6-2/TRBV6-3; clone size: NA; CDR3 protein: CASSSYRGRYPPQYF; CDR3 DNA: TGTGCCAGCAGTTCCTACAGGGGGCGCTACCCGCCTCAGTACTTC
D gene: NA; J gene: TRBJ1-2; V gene: TRBV7-8; clone size: medium-sized; CDR3 protein: CASSLGRDGYTF; CDR3 DNA: TGTGCCAGCAGCCTCGGGAGGGATGGCTACACCTTC
D gene: NA; J gene: TRBJ1-6; V gene: TRBV30; clone size: NA; CDR3 protein: CACPSGETARNSPLHF; CDR3 DNA: TGTGCCTGCCCCTCTGGCGAGACGGCGAGGAATTCACCCCTCCACTTT
D gene: NA; J gene: TRBJ1-2; V gene: TRBV28; clone size: NA; CDR3 protein: CASSPRSLRDYGYTF; CDR3 DNA: TGTGCCAGCAGTCCCCGGTCCTTAAGAGACTATGGCTACACCTTC
D gene: NA; J gene: TRBJ1-5; V gene: TRBV29-1; clone size: NA; CDR3 protein: CSVTAANQPQHF; CDR3 DNA: TGCAGCGTGACGGCGGCCAATCAGCCCCAGCATTTT
D gene: TRBD2; J gene: TRBJ2-1; V gene: TRBV4-2; clone size: NA; CDR3 protein: CASSRTGLAYNEQFF; CDR3 DNA: TGTGCCAGCAGCCGGACGGGACTAGCGTACAATGAGCAGTTCTTC
D gene: TRBD2; J gene: TRBJ2-5; V gene: TRBV3-1/TRBV3-2; clone size: NA; CDR3 protein: CASSPRRVAGNQETQYF; CDR3 DNA: TGTGCCAGCAGCCCCCGGAGGGTAGCGGGAAACCAAGAGACCCAGTACTTC
D gene: NA; J gene: TRBJ2-6; V gene: TRBV4-2; clone size: NA; CDR3 protein: CASSQDEDSGFGILSSGANVLTF; CDR3 DNA: TGTGCCAGCAGCCAAGACGAGGACTCCGGGTTCGGAATCTTGAGCTCTGGGGCCAACGTCCTGACTTTC
D gene: TRBD1; J gene: TRBJ2-2; V gene: TRBV27; clone size: once; CDR3 protein: CASSPDRGRTGELFF; CDR3 DNA: TGTGCCAGCAGTCCGGACAGGGGGAGGACCGGGGAGCTGTTTTTT
D gene: NA; J gene: TRBJ2-7; V gene: TRBV19; clone size: NA; CDR3 protein: CASSETGTPSEQYF; CDR3 DNA: TGTGCCAGTAGTGAAACCGGGACTCCCTCGGAGCAGTACTTC
D gene: NA; J gene: TRBJ1-1; V gene: TRBV27; clone size: few; CDR3 protein: CASRIRGGATNTEAFF; CDR3 DNA: TGTGCCAGCAGGATACGAGGGGGGGCTACGAACACTGAAGCTTTCTTT
D gene: NA; J gene: TRBJ1-1; V gene: TRBV28; clone size: NA; CDR3 protein: CASSLVQGRGTEAFF; CDR3 DNA: TGTGCCAGCAGTTTGGTACAGGGAAGGGGCACTGAAGCTTTCTTT
D gene: TRBD1; J gene: TRBJ1-6; V gene: TRBV5-1; clone size: few; CDR3 protein: CASSLGTGVSPLHF; CDR3 DNA: TGCGCCAGCAGCTTGGGGACAGGGGTCTCACCCCTCCACTTT
D gene: NA; J gene: TRBJ1-2; V gene: TRBV21-1; clone size: NA; CDR3 protein: CASSKGGGTGQPHYGYTF; CDR3 DNA: TGTGCCAGCAGCAAAGGAGGGGGTACCGGACAACCGCACTATGGCTACACCTTC
D gene: TRBD1; J gene: TRBJ2-7; V gene: TRBV7-2; clone size: NA; CDR3 protein: CASSLDRGPGEQYF; CDR3 DNA: TGTGCCAGCAGCTTAGACAGGGGGCCAGGCGAGCAGTACTTC
D gene: TRBD1; J gene: TRBJ2-6; V gene: TRBV18; clone size: NA; CDR3 protein: CASSPPGTVYSGANVLTF; CDR3 DNA: TGTGCCAGCTCACCCCCCGGGACAGTCTACTCTGGGGCCAACGTCCTGACTTTC
D gene: TRBD2; J gene: TRBJ2-7; V gene: TRBV13; clone size: NA; CDR3 protein: CASSLGWQVGTVAGSYEQYF; CDR3 DNA: TGTGCCAGCAGCTTAGGCTGGCAGGTGGGCACGGTAGCGGGGTCCTACGAGCAGTACTTC
D gene: TRBD2; J gene: TRBJ2-1; V gene: TRBV3-1/TRBV3-2; clone size: NA; CDR3 protein: CASSQTGLAGSLGKRYNEQFF; CDR3 DNA: TGTGCCAGCAGCCAGACCGGACTAGCGGGATCCCTGGGTAAGAGATACAATGAGCAGTTCTTC
D gene: TRBD1; J gene: TRBJ2-1; V gene: TRBV12-5; clone size: NA; CDR3 protein: CASGLVVTGGLLRTAPHYNEQFF; CDR3 DNA: TGTGCTAGTGGTTTGGTAGTTACAGGGGGCCTTCTTAGGACTGCCCCTCACTACAATGAGCAGTTCTTC
D gene: TRBD1; J gene: TRBJ1-5; V gene: TRBV28; clone size: NA; CDR3 protein: CASSSSFRGLGNQPQHF; CDR3 DNA: TGTGCCAGCAGTTCATCATTCAGGGGGCTTGGCAATCAGCCCCAGCATTTT
D gene: TRBD1; J gene: TRBJ1-3; V gene: TRBV5-4; clone size: NA; CDR3 protein: CASSLTGASGNTIYF; CDR3 DNA: TGTGCCAGCAGCTTGACAGGGGCTTCTGGAAACACCATATATTTT
D gene: TRBD1; J gene: TRBJ2-2; V gene: TRBV19; clone size: NA; CDR3 protein: CASSSIQGPGELFF; CDR3 DNA: TGTGCCAGTAGTTCAATACAGGGGCCCGGGGAGCTGTTTTTT
D gene: TRBD1; J gene: TRBJ2-5; V gene: TRBV3-1/TRBV3-2; clone size: NA; CDR3 protein: CASSQGTGQKTQYF; CDR3 DNA: TGTGCCAGCAGCCAAGGGACAGGGCAAAAGACCCAGTACTTC
D gene: NA; J gene: TRBJ2-5; V gene: TRBV5-4; clone size: NA; CDR3 protein: CASSFEETQYF; CDR3 DNA: TGTGCCAGCAGCTTCGAAGAGACCCAGTACTTC
D gene: TRBD2; J gene: TRBJ2-1; V gene: TRBV10-1; clone size: NA; CDR3 protein: CASIESSSWDYTDNEQFF; CDR3 DNA: TGCGCCAGCATCGAGAGTTCGAGTTGGGACTATACAGACAATGAGCAGTTCTTC